One sample yielded the 9 T cell receptor beta chains listed below, sequenced in a study of beta chain features in type 1 diabetes. Expressed TCRB transcripts got sequenced, as all isolated RNA was reverse transcribed. Profiled with immunoSEQ multiplex PCR; TCRdb holds only in-frame clones, not every one. The sample yields under 900,000 clones, 15% to 20% seen once. Sequenced: naive CD4+ T cells from blood. All receptors come from a woman aged 18 to 35 in good health.

This clone was found a few times. The genes are TRBV7-2 and TRBJ2-1; tentative D call: TRBD1 (6 bases). Per the germline V gene, CDR1 is SGHTA and CDR2 is FQGNSA. The CDR3 extends over 15 amino acids. Trimming cost V 1 base and J 5 bases, with 12 bases left between them. DNA for the CDR3: TGTGCCAGCAGCTTAGGGACAGCGAGAAACAATGAGCAGTTCTTC. This encodes CASSLGTARNNEQFF.

In this sample, this clone turned up a few times. This chain links TRBV4-2 with TRBJ2-1; D unclear. In germline, CDR1 is LGHNA, CDR2 YNFKEQ. V was cut by 1 base and J by 4 bases, with 14 bases left in between. The CDR3 length is 16 residues. CDR3 residues: CASSQGPGRIYNEQFF. CDR3 in DNA: TGTGCCAGCAGCCAAGGTCCGGGCCGAATATACAATGAGCAGTTCTTC.

This clone was detected only a few times. This chain connects TRBV4-1 to TRBJ2-1, with 8 bases that match TRBD1. The CDR3 contains 17 residues. V lost 3 bases, J lost 4 bases, and 11 bases stayed unmatched. CDR1 and CDR2 from the germline V gene are MGHRA and YSYEKL. The CDR3 bases are TGCGCCAGCAGCCACGGAATCTCGGACAGGGAATACAATGAGCAGTTCTTC. It specifies CASSHGISDREYNEQFF.

This clone was picked up a small number of times. V and J are TRBV9 and TRBJ1-1; no clear D gene. The V gene's germline CDR1 is SGDLS and CDR2 YYNGEE. Trimming took 0 bases from V and 5 from J, leaving 11 bases between them. The CDR3 is 14 amino acids. CDR3 in amino acids: CASSVEPYKTEAFF. Here the CDR3 DNA reads TGTGCCAGCAGCGTAGAACCCTACAAGACTGAAGCTTTCTTT.

This clone was counted only a few times. The V call is TRBV21-1, the J call TRBJ1-4. TRBV21-1 is given as a pseudogene. CDR3 length: 15 amino acids. The CDR3: CASSKFRPTNEKLFF. The CDR3 DNA sequence: TGTGCCAGCAGCAAATTTCGACCCACTAATGAAAAACTGTTTTTT.

The V and J genes are TRBV5-1 and TRBJ2-1, with D possibly matching TRBD2 (6 bases). Per germline, CDR1 SGHRS and CDR2 YFSETQ. Trimming took 4 bases from V and 0 from J, leaving 11 bases between them. The CDR3 is made up of 15 amino acids. CDR3 bases: TGCGCCAGCAGCCAGGGACTGAGCTCCTACAATGAGCAGTTCTTC. As protein: CASSQGLSSYNEQFF.

The CDR3 nucleotides are TGTGCCAGCCATAAGCTGGGGCCGCACAATGAGCAGTTCTTC. This gives the protein CASHKLGPHNEQFF. The chain joins TRBV11-2 to TRBJ2-1; a weak D match, TRBD1 (5 bases). The CDR3 has 14 amino acids. The germline CDR1 and CDR2 sequences are SGHAT and FQNNGV. Trimming stripped 8 bases from V and 5 bases from J, with 16 bases between.

This sequence joins TRBV6-5 and TRBJ2-7; unclear D gene. The CDR3 runs to 12 residues. Germline lookup yields CDR1 MNHEY and CDR2 SVGAGI. The V end lost 5 bases, the J end lost 4 bases, and 9 bases lay between the germline ends. CDR3 in amino acids: CASSPSRYEQYF. For the CDR3, the DNA is TGTGCCAGCAGTCCCTCCCGGTACGAGCAGTACTTC.

The CDR3 is CAISESGPAGGRDTQYF. DNA for the CDR3: TGTGCCATCAGTGAGTCGGGGCCGGCGGGAGGCCGGGATACGCAGTATTTT. The chain carries TRBV10-3 and TRBJ2-3; 8 nucleotides line up with TRBD2. The CDR3 has 17 amino acids. With 0 bases clipped from V and 6 bases from J, the junction kept 11 bases outside the gene matches. Germline-derived CDR1 and CDR2 are ENHRY and SYGVKD.